This T cell receptor beta chain appears in the sequencing data of a study of shared clonotypes between healthy human individuals (dated by TCRdb to between 2020 and 2021). About the full investigation: A few men and a couple of women, aged 18 to 49 years, made up the cohort. For each donor, CD4 naive and CD4 memory were each given three plates, CD8 naive was given two plates, and CD8 memory was given one plate. To estimate repertoire size and how much clonotypes are shared between individuals, the study performed deep sequencing of blood TCR repertoires from 4 to 6 healthy adults. Each donor's leukapheresis produced roughly between roughly 0.85 and 9.5 billion PBMCs. To increase sequencing depth and limit assay-specific biases, different laboratories used diverse techniques to prepare libraries and sequence TCR repertoires. Broader findings and caveats from the paper: Clonotypes shared by all four sorted-subset donors showed higher generation probabilities than non-shared clonotypes. Estimated clonotype richness was generally larger for naive than for memory subsets. Based on pairwise subsampling, the degree of clonotype sharing among donors was expected to be affected by sequencing depth. Sampling was restricted to blood, and TCR repertoires in tissue are likely to differ from TCR repertoires in blood. Approximately 5% of naive CD4, around 4% of naive CD8, about 2.1% of memory CD4, and around 0.4% of memory CD8 clonotypes were shared across several donors. Incomplete sequencing was indicated by rarefaction of sorted-subset datasets, despite the large sequencing depth. Because the study included only a small number of donors, the genetic and exposure-history diversity represented was limited.

Using the deep immunoSEQ assay, multiplex PCR amplified TCR CDR3 regions from genomic DNA. For each cell subset, the extracted genomic DNA was distributed evenly across all wells of several immunoSEQ 96-well plates, and each plate served as one replicate. For sorted subsets, each replicate PCR was loaded with around 220 ng genomic DNA, equivalent to 30,000 or so T cell genomes. Purified libraries were measured with a Qubit 3.0 fluorometer, size-checked on a Bioanalyzer 2100, and measured again with the KAPA Library Quantification kit. A separate single-read 150-cycle Illumina NextSeq 550 flow cell was used to sequence each immunoSEQ 96-well plate. Turning to the authors' computational methods: Because only junctional sequences without quality scores were contained in the immunoSEQ output, filtering matching that applied to full-length reads could not be performed. To assign V/J genes and CDR3, sequences were annotated against IMGT germline references using PyIR, a Python wrapper for IgBLAST v1.9. Reads with weak V/J assignments (E-value above 1e-6), missing CDR3, stop codons, out-of-frame junctions, or ambiguous translated residues were removed. A V3J clonotype was defined by an identical inferred V gene, J gene, and CDR3 amino acid sequence. The percentage overlap between two repertoires was calculated by dividing the number of shared unique clonotypes by the size of the smaller repertoire. Three approaches were used to assess repertoire richness: RTK rarefaction, the Chao1 estimator, and Recon v2.1 estimates of unobserved clonotypes. OLGA was used to compute generation probabilities for all TCRbeta clonotypes that the gDNA method yielded from a handful of donors. TCRdb took over this immuneACCESS table, retaining in-frame rearrangements with V and J assigned. Such tables are incomplete; in checked studies, under half of the missing clones stem from an unresolved V gene, and the remainder is unexplained. D and trimming come from the DNA, and the V and J calls and clone size come from that table. Here the sample has 950,000 to 1,300,000 clones; around 74% occur a single time. Less than 1.5% of the sample is taken by the ten largest.

The donors were healthy, HIV-negative adults who had no recently reported acute infections or vaccinations. Only Caucasian adults living in Nashville, Tennessee, USA were represented among the donors. CD4+ T cells were enriched through magnetic negative selection, after which naive cells were positively selected on CD45RA and the remaining negative fraction served as the memory subset. Blood was collected by leukapheresis, and PBMCs were isolated by Ficoll-Histopaque density gradient centrifugation and then cryopreserved in liquid nitrogen vapor phase. Purity and quantity of every magnetically sorted T cell population were checked by analytical flow cytometry. Each sorted fraction had its genomic DNA isolated and then quantified by UV absorbance on a Nanodrop 2000c. CDR3 length: 13 amino acids, cysteine to phenylalanine. Kept here is only the CDR3 DNA, which spans 39 bases and is read in frame from base 1. The V end loses 0 bases and the J end loses 10 bases, and a stretch of 12 bases separates them. CDR1 and CDR2 are drawn from the germline V gene (reference sequence): LNHNV, YYDKDF.

Of note for this clone: This receptor's antigen is unknown. No per-base quality is available; no much larger clone lies one base away.

The sample consisted of memory CD4+ T cells sorted from blood. According to the study, the label for this sample's cell subset or site signals: CD45RA-negative fraction. The sequence was obtained from a man younger than 35 in good health. The rearranged chain carries TRBV15 and TRBJ1-1; the D gene lacks a confident call. The DNA reads TGTGCCACCAGCAGAGATTCCCGGAGGGTAGCTTTCTTT. Translated, it gives CATSRDSRRVAFF.